This T cell receptor beta chain appears in the sequencing data of a study of T cell responses to AZD1222 COVID-19 vaccine. Study-level points and caveats: Compared with day 0, the breadth and depth of the Spike-specific TCR repertoire rose significantly after two doses of AZD1222.

A note on this clone: The antigen remains unidentified.

Produced via immunoSEQ multiplex PCR; TCRdb's table is partial and in-frame only. The table shows around 50,000 clones, with approximately 79% occurring only once. The V gene end was trimmed by 2 bases and the J gene end by 3 bases; junction bases not matched to a gene: 12. Germline values: CDR1 GTSNPN, CDR2 SVGIG (reference sequence). The CDR3 spans 16 residues. Sequences were derived from peripheral blood, sampled on day 0 of AZD1222 vaccination. The sequence derives from an adult in good health. This chain connects TRBV30 to TRBJ2-5, with TRBD1 matching over 7 bases. As DNA, the CDR3 is TGTGCCTGGAGTTCGCCCCGACAGGGAGCGAAAGAGACCCAGTACTTC. This codes for CAWSSPRQGAKETQYF.